This T cell receptor beta chain originates from a study of T cell clones after liver transplantation. Method: immunoSEQ multiplex PCR; TCRdb's copy keeps in-frame clones and lacks some. The table shows 70,000 to 80,000 clones, with 90% occurring only once. The CDR3 has 15 residues. V gave up 4 bases and J gave up 7 bases, with 18 bases separating them. Per germline, CDR1 SGHNT and CDR2 YYREEE (reference sequence). The chain carries TRBV5-4 and TRBJ2-1; possibly TRBD1 or TRBD2 for D (6 bases each). The material was CD4+ T cells from blood, obtained before liver transplant. The receptor comes from a human donor who received a liver transplant. CDR3 bases: TGTGCCAGCAGCCTGATTAAGATAGGGGGGAATGAGCAGTTCTTC. The encoded protein is CASSLIKIGGNEQFF.